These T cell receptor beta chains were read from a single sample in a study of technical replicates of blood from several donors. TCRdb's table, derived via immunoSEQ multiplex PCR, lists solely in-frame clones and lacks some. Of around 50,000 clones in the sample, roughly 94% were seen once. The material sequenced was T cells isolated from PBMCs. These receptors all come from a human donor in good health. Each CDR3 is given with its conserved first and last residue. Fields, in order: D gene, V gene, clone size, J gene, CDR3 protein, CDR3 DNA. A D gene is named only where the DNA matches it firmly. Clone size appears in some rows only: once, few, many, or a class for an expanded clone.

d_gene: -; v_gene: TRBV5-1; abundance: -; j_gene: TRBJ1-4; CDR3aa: CASSLPRDGVQNEKLFF; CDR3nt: TGCGCCAGCAGCCTCCCCAGGGATGGAGTCCAGAATGAAAAACTGTTTTTT
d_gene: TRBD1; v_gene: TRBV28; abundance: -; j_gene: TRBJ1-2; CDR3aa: CASSLLGQGGYGYTF; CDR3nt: TGTGCCAGCAGTTTACTCGGACAGGGCGGCTATGGCTACACCTTC
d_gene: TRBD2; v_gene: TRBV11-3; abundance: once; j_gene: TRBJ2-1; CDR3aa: CASSLGGGSYNEQFF; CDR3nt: TGTGCCAGCAGCTTGGGCGGGGGCTCCTACAATGAGCAGTTCTTC
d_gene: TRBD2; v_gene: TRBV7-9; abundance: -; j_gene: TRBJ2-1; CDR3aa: CASSLPGTSGNEQFF; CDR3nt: TGTGCCAGCAGCCTTCCCGGGACTAGCGGGAATGAGCAGTTCTTC
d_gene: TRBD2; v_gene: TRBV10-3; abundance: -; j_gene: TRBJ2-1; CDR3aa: CAISVAGEQFF; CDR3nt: TGTGCCATCAGTGTAGCGGGTGAGCAGTTCTTC
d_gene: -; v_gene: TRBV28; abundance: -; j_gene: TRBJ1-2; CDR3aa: CASSFEATHYGYTF; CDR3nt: TGTGCCAGCAGTTTCGAAGCTACTCACTATGGCTACACCTTC
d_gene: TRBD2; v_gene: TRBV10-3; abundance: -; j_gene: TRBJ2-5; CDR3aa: CAISDTRDLADAETQYF; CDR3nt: TGTGCCATCAGTGATACGAGAGACCTAGCGGATGCAGAGACCCAGTACTTC
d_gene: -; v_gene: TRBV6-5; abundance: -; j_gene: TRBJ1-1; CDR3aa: CASRDMNTEAFF; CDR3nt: TGTGCCAGCAGAGACATGAACACTGAAGCTTTCTTT
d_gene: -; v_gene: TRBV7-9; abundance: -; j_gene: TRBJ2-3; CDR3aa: CASSLGGPDTTDTQYF; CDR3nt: TGTGCCAGCAGCTTAGGGGGCCCCGATACCACAGATACGCAGTATTTT
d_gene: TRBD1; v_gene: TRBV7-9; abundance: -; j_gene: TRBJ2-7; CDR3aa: CASSSPGGFHEQYF; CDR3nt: TGTGCCAGCAGCAGTCCAGGGGGTTTCCACGAGCAGTACTTC
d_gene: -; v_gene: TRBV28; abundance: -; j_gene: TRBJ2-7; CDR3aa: CASHSAGSYEQYF; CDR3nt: TGTGCCAGTCATAGCGCGGGATCCTACGAGCAGTACTTC